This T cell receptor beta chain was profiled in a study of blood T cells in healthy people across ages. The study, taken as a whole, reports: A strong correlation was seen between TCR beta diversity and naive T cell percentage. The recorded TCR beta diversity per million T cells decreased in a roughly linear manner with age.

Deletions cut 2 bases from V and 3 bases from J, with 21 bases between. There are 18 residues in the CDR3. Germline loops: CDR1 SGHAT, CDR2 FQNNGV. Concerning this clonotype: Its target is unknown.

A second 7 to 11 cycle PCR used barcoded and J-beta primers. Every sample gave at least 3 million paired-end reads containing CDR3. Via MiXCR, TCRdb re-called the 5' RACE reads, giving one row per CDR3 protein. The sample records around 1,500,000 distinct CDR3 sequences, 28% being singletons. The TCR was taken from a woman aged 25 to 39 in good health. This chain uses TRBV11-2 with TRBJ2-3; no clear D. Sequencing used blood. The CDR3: CASSLSPARKGMTDTQYF. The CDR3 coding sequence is TGTGCCAGCAGCTTATCTCCCGCCCGCAAAGGGATGACAGATACGCAGTATTTT.